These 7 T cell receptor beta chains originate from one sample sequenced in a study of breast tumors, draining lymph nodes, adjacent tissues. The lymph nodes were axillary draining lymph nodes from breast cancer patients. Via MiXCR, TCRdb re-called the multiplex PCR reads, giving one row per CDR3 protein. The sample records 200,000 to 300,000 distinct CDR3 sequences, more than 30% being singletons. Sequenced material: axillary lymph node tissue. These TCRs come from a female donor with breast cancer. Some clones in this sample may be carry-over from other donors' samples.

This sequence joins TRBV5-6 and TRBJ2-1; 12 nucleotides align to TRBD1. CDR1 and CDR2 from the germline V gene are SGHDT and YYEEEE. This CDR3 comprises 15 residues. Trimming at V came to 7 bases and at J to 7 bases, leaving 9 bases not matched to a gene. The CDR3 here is CASWARDRGLNEQFF. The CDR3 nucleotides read TGTGCCAGCTGGGCCCGGGACAGGGGGCTTAATGAGCAGTTCTTC.

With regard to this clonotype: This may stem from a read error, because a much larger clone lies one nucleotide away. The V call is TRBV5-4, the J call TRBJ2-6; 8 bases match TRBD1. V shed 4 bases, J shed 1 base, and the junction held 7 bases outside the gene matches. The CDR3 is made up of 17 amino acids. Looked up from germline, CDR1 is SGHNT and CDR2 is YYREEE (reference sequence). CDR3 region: CASSLDRALSGANVLTF. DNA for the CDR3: TGTGCCAGCAGCCTGGACAGGGCCTTATCTGGGGCCAACGTCCTGACTTTC.

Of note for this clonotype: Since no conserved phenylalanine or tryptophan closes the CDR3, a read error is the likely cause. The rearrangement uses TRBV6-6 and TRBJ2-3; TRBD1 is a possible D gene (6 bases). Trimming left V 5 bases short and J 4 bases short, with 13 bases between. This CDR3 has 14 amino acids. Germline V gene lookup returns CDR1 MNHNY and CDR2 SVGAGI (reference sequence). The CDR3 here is CASSHRPGADTQYL. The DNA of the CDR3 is TGTGCCAGCAGTCACCGACCAGGGGCAGATACGCAGTATCTT.

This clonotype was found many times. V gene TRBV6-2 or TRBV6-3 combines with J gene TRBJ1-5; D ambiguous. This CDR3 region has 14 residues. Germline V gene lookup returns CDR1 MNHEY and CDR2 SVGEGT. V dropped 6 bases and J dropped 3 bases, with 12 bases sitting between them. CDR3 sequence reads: CASRALGNNQPQHF. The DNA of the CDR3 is TGTGCCAGCAGGGCCCTGGGGAACAATCAGCCCCAGCATTTT.

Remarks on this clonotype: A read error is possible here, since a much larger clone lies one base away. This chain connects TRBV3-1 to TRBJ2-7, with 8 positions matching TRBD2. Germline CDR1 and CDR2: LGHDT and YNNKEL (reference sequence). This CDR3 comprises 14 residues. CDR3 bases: TGTCCCAGCAAGAGAGCGGGAGCCTCCTACGAGCAGTACTTC. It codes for CPSKRAGASYEQYF.

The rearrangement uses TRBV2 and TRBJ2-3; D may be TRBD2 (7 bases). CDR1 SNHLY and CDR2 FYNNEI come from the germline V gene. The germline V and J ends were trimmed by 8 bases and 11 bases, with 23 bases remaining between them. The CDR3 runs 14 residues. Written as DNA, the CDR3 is TGTGCCAGCGTCGGGTCGGGAGGAAGGGGGAAGCAGTATTTT. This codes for CASVGSGGRGKQYF.

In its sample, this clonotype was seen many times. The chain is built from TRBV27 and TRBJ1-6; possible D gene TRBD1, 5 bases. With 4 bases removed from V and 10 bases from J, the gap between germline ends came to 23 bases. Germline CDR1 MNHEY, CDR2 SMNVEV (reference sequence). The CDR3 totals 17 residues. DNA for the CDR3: TGTGCCAGCAGTTCAAGGCAGGGCCCTTTGTTTACATCACCCCTCCACTTT. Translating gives CASSSRQGPLFTSPLHF.